The 30 T cell receptor beta chains below come from one sample, sequenced in a study of naive and memory T cell subsets. The beta constant-region primer was an equimolar mix of two oligonucleotides covering TRBC1 and TRBC2. TCRdb reprocessed the UMI-ligation and nested PCR reads via MiXCR and lists one record per CDR3 protein. Seen here are 130,000 to 150,000 distinct CDR3 sequences, about 15% observed once, and the top ten hold 0.14% to 0.15%. What was sequenced was naive CD4+ T cells from blood. The receptors derive from a human donor in good health.

This clonotype was counted many times. The chain combines TRBV13 with TRBJ1-1; D ambiguous. The germline gives CDR1 PRHDT, CDR2 FYEKMQ (reference sequence). V was trimmed by 4 bases and J by 0 bases, leaving 12 bases between them. CDR3 length: 15 amino acids. The CDR3 DNA reads as TGTGCCAGCAGCTCCCTTGGGAGCATGAACACTGAAGCTTTCTTT. Translation: CASSSLGSMNTEAFF. Combining the CDR3 with reference TRBV13 and TRBJ1-1 gives the whole variable domain AAGVIQSPRHLIKEKRETATLKCYPIPRHDTVYWYQQGPGQDPQFLISFYEKMQSDKGSIPDRFSAQQFSDYHSELNMSSLELGDSALYFCASSSLGSMNTEAFFGQGTRLTVV.

The chain employs TRBV7-2 and TRBJ2-1; TRBD2 aligns across 7 bases. J was trimmed by 4 bases and V by 6 bases; bases with no gene match: 12. Germline lookup yields CDR1 SGHTA and CDR2 FQGNSA. This CDR3 contains 16 residues. In DNA form, the CDR3 reads TGTGCCAGCAGACACGGCCCGGGAGGTGGGTACAATGAGCAGTTCTTC. Amino acids: CASRHGPGGGYNEQFF.

In this sample, this clonotype turned up a few times. This chain uses TRBV3-1 with TRBJ2-3; weak D call: TRBD1 (5 bases). CDR1 LGHDT and CDR2 YNNKEL come from the germline V gene (reference sequence). CDR3 length: 15 amino acids. Deletions cut 4 bases from V and 2 bases from J, with 13 bases between. The CDR3 DNA follows: TGTGCCAGCAGCCCCGCAGGGAAATACACAGATACGCAGTATTTT. Its translation is CASSPAGKYTDTQYF.

The CDR3 loop is CASSRGGSNTGELFF. CDR3 sequence (DNA): TGCGCCAGCAGCAGGGGGGGCTCGAACACCGGGGAGCTGTTTTTT. The V gene is TRBV5-1, the J gene TRBJ2-2, with D possibly matching TRBD2 (7 bases). V lost 4 bases to trimming and J lost 0 bases, with 10 bases between them. Germline CDR1 and CDR2: SGHRS and YFSETQ. CDR3 length equals 15 residues. The full variable domain, in which reference TRBV5-1 and TRBJ2-2 provide the parts outside the CDR3, is KAGVTQTPRYLIKTRGQQVTLSCSPISGHRSVSWYQQTPGQGLQFLFEYFSETQRNKGNFPGRFSGRQFSNSRSEMNVSTLELGDSALYLCASSRGGSNTGELFFGEGSRLTVL.

This clonotype occurred a few times. The CDR3 loop is CAISEGRAGGSDTQYF. The DNA for the CDR3 is TGTGCCATCAGTGAAGGGCGGGCAGGGGGCTCAGATACGCAGTATTTT. The chain employs TRBV10-3 and TRBJ2-3; 8 positions agree with TRBD1. Trimming took 3 bases from V and 4 from J; bases not matched to a gene: 9. There are 16 residues in the CDR3. The germline CDR1 and CDR2 sequences are ENHRY and SYGVKD.

Ten or more counts support this clonotype. This sequence joins TRBV3-1 and TRBJ2-6; D gene ambiguous. Trimming removed 4 bases at V and 1 base at J, with 20 bases between. Germline CDR1 is LGHDT and CDR2 is YNNKEL (reference sequence). The CDR3 covers 19 residues. The CDR3, as DNA: TGTGCCAGCAGCCCCAAAAGGCTGGCAGGAGCTTCTGGGGCCAACGTCCTGACTTTC. Its translation is CASSPKRLAGASGANVLTF.

The chain uses TRBV3-1 and TRBJ1-1; weak D call: TRBD1 (6 bases). Germline CDR1 reads LGHDT; CDR2 reads YNNKEL (reference sequence). This CDR3 comprises 15 residues. The V end lost 0 bases, the J end lost 8 bases, and 16 bases lay between the germline ends. For the CDR3, the DNA is TGTGCCAGCAGCCAAGATTTGATGGGGGGCGTCGAAGCTTTCTTT. This encodes CASSQDLMGGVEAFF.

At least ten counts were recorded for this clonotype. V gene TRBV28 combines with J gene TRBJ2-3; 12 positions match TRBD2. V trimming: 7 bases; J trimming: 3 bases; junction bases outside the gene matches: 14. Germline lookup yields CDR1 MDHEN and CDR2 SYDVKM. There are 18 residues in the CDR3. For the CDR3, the DNA is TGTGCCAGCACCCTCTCGACGCGGACTAGCGGGAAGACAGATACGCAGTATTTT. Protein product: CASTLSTRTSGKTDTQYF.

This clonotype was counted a few times. The V call is TRBV9, the J call TRBJ1-5; 9 bases are shared with TRBD1. The trim removed 3 bases at V and 3 bases at J, leaving 10 bases unmatched. The germline V gene encodes CDR1 SGDLS and CDR2 YYNGEE. This CDR3 is built from 17 residues. The CDR3 nucleotides are TGTGCCAGCAGCGCTGGGAGGGGGACAGGGATCAATCAGCCCCAGCATTTT. Protein product: CASSAGRGTGINQPQHF. The full variable domain, in which reference TRBV9 and TRBJ1-5 provide the parts outside the CDR3, is DSGVTQTPKHLITATGQRVTLRCSPRSGDLSVYWYQQSLDQGLQFLIQYYNGEERAKGNILERFSAQQFPDLHSELNLSSLELGDSALYFCASSAGRGTGINQPQHFGDGTRLSIL.

The J gene is TRBJ2-6, the V gene TRBV4-3, with D possibly matching TRBD2 (5 bases). The CDR3 totals 19 residues. The germline CDR1 and CDR2 sequences are LGHNA and YSLEER. Trimming took 0 bases from V and 2 from J, leaving 17 bases between them. CDR3 region: CASSQEIPLANAGANVLTF. The CDR3 nucleotides are TGCGCCAGCAGCCAAGAGATTCCGCTAGCTAATGCTGGGGCCAACGTCCTGACTTTC.

V usage is TRBV20-1 and J usage is TRBJ2-5; 13 bases are shared with TRBD2. Trimming removed 1 base from V and 5 bases from J; junction bases left unmatched: 16. Per germline, CDR1 DFQATT and CDR2 SNEGSKA (reference sequence). This CDR3 comprises 19 residues. In DNA form, the CDR3 reads TGCAGTGCTAGAGGCCAACCCGGGACTAGCGGGATATCCTCGGAGACCCAGTACTTC. It is translated as CSARGQPGTSGISSETQYF.

The V call is TRBV19, the J call TRBJ1-5; a weak D match, TRBD1 (6 bases). V lost 8 bases, J lost 6 bases, and 11 bases lay in between. This CDR3 region has 12 residues. From germline, CDR1 is LNHDA and CDR2 SQIVND (reference sequence). In nucleotides, the CDR3 is TGTGCCAGTGATACAGGGTTTCAGCCCCAGCATTTT. Protein product: CASDTGFQPQHF.

The chain links TRBV20-1 to TRBJ1-1; 7 bases fit TRBD1. The CDR3 consists of 12 residues. From germline, CDR1 is DFQATT and CDR2 SNEGSKA (reference sequence). With 6 bases clipped from V and 5 bases from J, the junction kept 6 bases outside the gene matches. The CDR3 is CSASRGGTEAFF. CDR3 DNA: TGCAGTGCCTCCAGGGGGGGTACTGAAGCTTTCTTT.

The J gene is TRBJ2-7, the V gene TRBV20-1; the D gene is possibly TRBD1 (6 bases). The CDR3 has 13 residues. V was clipped by 4 bases and J by 3 bases, with 13 bases between them. Germline lookup yields CDR1 DFQATT and CDR2 SNEGSKA (reference sequence). The CDR3 DNA reads TGCAGTGCTACGACGGACAGCTACTACGAGCAGTACTTC. Amino acid sequence: CSATTDSYYEQYF.

The rearrangement joins TRBV14 to TRBJ1-1; D unresolved. Germline values: CDR1 SGHDN, CDR2 FVKESK. CDR3 length equals 16 residues. Trimming removed 3 bases at V and 4 bases at J, with 18 bases between. The CDR3 here is CASSQVRPVRGTEAFF. CDR3 in DNA: TGTGCCAGCAGCCAGGTCAGGCCTGTTCGTGGCACTGAAGCTTTCTTT.

This clonotype has a handful of counts. This chain joins TRBV7-2 and TRBJ2-5, with TRBD1 matching over 7 bases. V was clipped by 3 bases and J by 2 bases; unmatched bases: 0. The CDR3 totals 13 residues. The germline CDR1 and CDR2 sequences are SGHTA and FQGNSA. The CDR3 spells CASSLDRQETQYF. The CDR3 DNA follows: TGTGCCAGCAGCTTGGACAGGCAAGAGACCCAGTACTTC.

This clonotype was picked up a small number of times. The chain has TRBV27 and TRBJ1-6; the D is unclear. This CDR3 region has 14 residues. Deletions cut 8 bases from V and 4 bases from J, with 12 bases between. Per the germline V gene, CDR1 is MNHEY and CDR2 is SMNVEV (reference sequence). In DNA, the CDR3 is TGTGCCAGCGGACCGTTAAAATATAATTCACCCCTCCACTTT. Translating it yields CASGPLKYNSPLHF.

The rearrangement uses TRBV6-2 or TRBV6-3 and TRBJ2-5; D is ambiguous. Trimming removed 5 bases from V and 1 base from J, with 8 bases in between. Germline assignment: CDR1 MNHEY and CDR2 SVGEGT. CDR3 length: 13 residues. Here the CDR3 reads CASSNRLQETQYF. The CDR3 bases are TGTGCCAGCAGTAATAGACTCCAAGAGACCCAGTACTTC.

This clonotype was found a few times. V and J are TRBV7-3 and TRBJ2-4; 7 positions agree with TRBD1. This CDR3 contains 14 residues. The V gene end was trimmed by 0 bases and the J gene end by 5 bases; junction bases not matched to a gene: 1. Germline values: CDR1 SGHTA, CDR2 FQGTGA. CDR3 protein: CASSLTGTENIQYF. The DNA of the CDR3 is TGTGCCAGCAGCTTAACTGGGACAGAAAACATTCAGTACTTC.

This clonotype was seen a handful of times. The rearrangement links TRBV20-1 to TRBJ2-7; TRBD2 matches 10 bases. V trimming: 3 bases; J trimming: 4 bases; junction bases outside the gene matches: 9. CDR3 length equals 15 residues. Germline V gene sequence: CDR1 DFQATT, CDR2 SNEGSKA (reference sequence). The CDR3 nucleotides read TGCAGTGCTAGTAGGCTAGCGGGAGCTAGATACGAGCAGTACTTC. It translates to CSASRLAGARYEQYF.

The chain is built from TRBV4-1 and TRBJ2-3, with a possible D match to TRBD1 (6 bases). This CDR3 has 17 amino acids. Germline assignment: CDR1 MGHRA and CDR2 YSYEKL. V was cut by 1 base and J by 2 bases, with 16 bases left in between. CDR3 amino acids: CASSQVGWQGPTDTQYF. CDR3 nucleotide sequence: TGCGCCAGCAGCCAAGTTGGTTGGCAGGGGCCCACAGATACGCAGTATTTT.

This clonotype was seen only a few times. This chain links TRBV6-1 with TRBJ2-3, with D unclear. CDR3 length: 16 residues. Germline CDR1 is MNHNS and CDR2 is SASEGT. Trimming cost V 0 bases and J 0 bases, with 10 bases left between them. This CDR3 is CASSEALTASTDTQYF. The CDR3 DNA sequence: TGTGCCAGCAGTGAAGCGCTAACAGCTAGCACAGATACGCAGTATTTT.

The rearrangement uses TRBV12-3 or TRBV12-4 and TRBJ1-5; the D is unclear. The CDR3 contains 13 residues. V lost 10 bases and J lost 4, with 14 bases in between. The DNA for the CDR3 is TGTGCCACCGTTGACGGAAGAAATCAGCCCCAGCATTTT. Translated, it gives CATVDGRNQPQHF.

The J gene is TRBJ1-1, the V gene TRBV7-9; D remains unclear. This CDR3 contains 11 residues. CDR1 and CDR2 from the germline V gene are SEHNR and FQNEAQ (reference sequence). Trimming stripped 5 bases from V and 7 bases from J, with 8 bases between. The CDR3 DNA reads TGTGCCAGCAGCGGATGGGATGAAGCTTTCTTT. Protein sequence: CASSGWDEAFF.

The table lists this clonotype with a few counts. The rearrangement joins TRBV3-1 to TRBJ1-5, with a tentative D call TRBD1 (5 bases). The CDR3 runs to 16 residues. V gave up 4 bases and J gave up 1 base, with 14 bases separating them. Germline loops: CDR1 LGHDT, CDR2 YNNKEL (reference sequence). CDR3 loop: CASSRNAGGSNQPQHF. CDR3 DNA sequence: TGTGCCAGCAGCCGAAACGCGGGGGGAAGCAATCAGCCCCAGCATTTT.

CDR3 DNA sequence: TGTGCCAGCAGTTTTGGGCTGAACACTGAAGCTTTCTTT. Residues: CASSFGLNTEAFF. The chain employs TRBV28 and TRBJ1-1; D is undetermined. There are 13 residues in the CDR3. Germline V CDR1 and CDR2: MDHEN, SYDVKM. Trimming took 3 bases from V and 0 from J, leaving 5 bases between them.

This clonotype was counted between two and nine times. The chain uses TRBV6-2 or TRBV6-3 and TRBJ2-1, with 9 positions matching TRBD2. This CDR3 has 16 amino acids. With V trimmed by 2 bases and J by 5 bases, 7 bases remained unmatched. The germline CDR1 and CDR2 sequences are MNHEY and SVGEGT. CDR3 residues: CASSYRRTSENNEQFF. As DNA, the CDR3 is TGTGCCAGCAGTTACCGGCGGACTAGCGAGAACAATGAGCAGTTCTTC.

The CDR3 is CASSVGQGLEQYF. The CDR3 coding sequence is TGTGCCAGCAGCGTGGGACAGGGCCTAGAGCAGTACTTC. This chain connects TRBV11-2 to TRBJ2-7; 9 nucleotides line up with TRBD1. The V gene end was trimmed by 5 bases and the J gene end by 7 bases; junction bases not matched to a gene: 6. Germline CDR1 SGHAT, CDR2 FQNNGV. The CDR3 runs to 13 residues.

Only a few counts were recorded for this clonotype. The chain employs TRBV4-1 and TRBJ2-1; D gene uncertain. Germline V gives CDR1 MGHRA, CDR2 YSYEKL. The CDR3 sequence is 16 residues long. Trimming cost V 2 bases and J 6 bases, with 17 bases left between them. The CDR3 coding sequence is TGCGCCAGCAGCCAACCCCGAAGTCGGATCCCCAATGAGCAGTTCTTC. Translated: CASSQPRSRIPNEQFF.

As to this clonotype: Germline is not matched at one junction end, which may reflect a read error. The chain is built from TRBV5-1 and TRBJ2-1; maybe TRBD2 (5 bases). The CDR3 extends over 14 amino acids. CDR1 and CDR2 (germline): SGHRS, YFSETQ. The CDR3: CASSSWGAYNEQSF. The CDR3 DNA reads as TGCGCCAGCAGCTCATGGGGAGCTTACAATGAGCAGTCCTTC.